What follows describes a single TCR beta chain. Its antigen is not known. The V gene lost 5 bases and the J gene lost 3 bases, with 10 bases spanning the gap. This CDR3 has 14 residues. Germline V gives CDR1 SEHNR, CDR2 FQNEAQ (reference sequence). The record originates from a study of cytomegalovirus exposure and HLA in healthy donors. Findings and limits, study-wide: Rare sequences made up most TCRs, while some public TCRs were found in many donors. TCR beta V- and J-gene trimming was later associated with a missense DCLRE1C variant. Association of 15,000 to 20,000 TCR beta sequences with HLA alleles was found at 0.05 false discovery rate in a later analysis.

The PCR was carried out with 60 Vbeta primers and 13 Jbeta primers. Some clones are missing from TCRdb's copy, which holds only in-frame ones; the method was immunoSEQ multiplex PCR. The sample has around 130,000 clones, approximately 72% seen once. Sequencing used PBMCs. The source is a man between 18 and 35 years old in good health and CMV-seronegative. The gene calls are TRBV7-9 and TRBJ1-4; D not certain. The CDR3 sequence is CASSAYGANEKLFF. CDR3 DNA sequence: TGTGCCAGCAGCGCCTATGGTGCTAATGAAAAACTGTTTTTT.